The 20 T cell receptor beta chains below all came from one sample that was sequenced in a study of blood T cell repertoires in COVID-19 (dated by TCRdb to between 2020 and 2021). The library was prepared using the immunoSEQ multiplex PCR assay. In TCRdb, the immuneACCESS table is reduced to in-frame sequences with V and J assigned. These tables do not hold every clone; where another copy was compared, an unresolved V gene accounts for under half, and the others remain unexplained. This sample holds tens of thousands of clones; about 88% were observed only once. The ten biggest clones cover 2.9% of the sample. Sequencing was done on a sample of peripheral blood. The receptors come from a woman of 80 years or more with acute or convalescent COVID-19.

The CDR3 reads CASSTPDSYGYTF. CDR3 coding DNA: TGTGCCAGCAGTACACCGGACAGCTATGGCTACACCTTC. The V and J genes are TRBV6-5 and TRBJ1-2; D possibly corresponds to TRBD1 (6 bases). CDR1 and CDR2 (germline): MNHEY, SVGAGI. V gave up 5 bases and J gave up 4 bases, with 11 bases separating them. The CDR3 totals 13 residues.

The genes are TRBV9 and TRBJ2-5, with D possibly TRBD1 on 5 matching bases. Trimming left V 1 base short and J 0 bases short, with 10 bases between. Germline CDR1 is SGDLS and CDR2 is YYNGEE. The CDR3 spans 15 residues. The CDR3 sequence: CASSVYGAYQETQYF. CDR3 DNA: TGTGCCAGCAGCGTATATGGGGCGTACCAAGAGACCCAGTACTTC.

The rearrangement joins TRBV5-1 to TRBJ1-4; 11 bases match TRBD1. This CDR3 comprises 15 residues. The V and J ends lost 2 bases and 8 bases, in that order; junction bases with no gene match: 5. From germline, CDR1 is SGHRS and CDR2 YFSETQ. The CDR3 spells CASSFQGQGEEKLFF. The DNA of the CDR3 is TGCGCCAGCAGCTTCCAGGGACAGGGGGAGGAAAAACTGTTTTTT.

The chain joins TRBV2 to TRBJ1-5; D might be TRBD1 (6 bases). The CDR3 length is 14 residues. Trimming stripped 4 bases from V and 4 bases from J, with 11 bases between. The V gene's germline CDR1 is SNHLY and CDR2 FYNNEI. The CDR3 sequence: CASSVGRGNQPQHF. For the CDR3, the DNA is TGTGCCAGCAGTGTGGGGAGGGGGAATCAGCCCCAGCATTTT.

The CDR3, as DNA: TGTGCCAGCAGTTACGGGACAGGGGGTGGCACAGATACGCAGTATTTT. It translates to CASSYGTGGGTDTQYF. The genes are TRBV6-6 and TRBJ2-3; 11 bases are shared with TRBD1. V shed 2 bases, J shed 1 base, and the junction held 2 bases outside the gene matches. The CDR3 loop spans 16 amino acids. Germline V gives CDR1 MNHNY, CDR2 SVGAGI (reference sequence).

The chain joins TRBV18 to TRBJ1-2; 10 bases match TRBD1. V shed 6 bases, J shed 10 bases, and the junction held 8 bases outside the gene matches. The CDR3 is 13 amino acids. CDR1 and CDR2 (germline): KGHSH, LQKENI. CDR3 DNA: TGTGCCAGCTCGCCCGACAGGGGGCAACCCTACACCTTC. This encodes CASSPDRGQPYTF.

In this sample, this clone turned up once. CDR3 DNA sequence: TGTGCCAGCAGGGCGGCAGGGGCGAACTATGGCTACACCTTC. Its protein is CASRAAGANYGYTF. This rearrangement joins TRBV6-5 to TRBJ1-2; a possible D gene is TRBD1 (6 bases). The CDR3 spans 14 residues. V gave up 6 bases and J gave up 2 bases, with 13 bases separating them. The germline V gene encodes CDR1 MNHEY and CDR2 SVGAGI.

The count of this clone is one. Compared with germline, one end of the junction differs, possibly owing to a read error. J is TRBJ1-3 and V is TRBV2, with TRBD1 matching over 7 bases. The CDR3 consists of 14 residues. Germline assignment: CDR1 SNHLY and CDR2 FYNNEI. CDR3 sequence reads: CASSDSAFRDRADF. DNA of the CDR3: TGTGCCAGCAGTGATTCTGCTTTTAGAGACAGGGCCGATTTT.

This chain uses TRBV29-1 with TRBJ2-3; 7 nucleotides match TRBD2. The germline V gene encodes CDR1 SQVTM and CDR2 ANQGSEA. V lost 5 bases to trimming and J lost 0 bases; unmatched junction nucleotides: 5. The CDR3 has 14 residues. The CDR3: CSVRLALSTDTQYF. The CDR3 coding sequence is TGCAGCGTTCGACTAGCACTTAGCACAGATACGCAGTATTTT.

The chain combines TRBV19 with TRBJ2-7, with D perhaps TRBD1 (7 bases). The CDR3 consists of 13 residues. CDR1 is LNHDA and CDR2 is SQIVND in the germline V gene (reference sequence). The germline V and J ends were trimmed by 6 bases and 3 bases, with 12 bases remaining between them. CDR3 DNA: TGTGCCAGTAGCGCGGGACAGATCTACGAGCAGTACTTC. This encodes CASSAGQIYEQYF.

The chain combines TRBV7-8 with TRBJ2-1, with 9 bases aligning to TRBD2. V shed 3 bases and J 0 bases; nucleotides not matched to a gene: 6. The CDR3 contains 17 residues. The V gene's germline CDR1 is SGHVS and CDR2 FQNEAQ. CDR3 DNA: TGTGCCAGCAGCTTCCTATATAGCGGGAGCTCCTACAATGAGCAGTTCTTC. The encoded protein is CASSFLYSGSSYNEQFF.

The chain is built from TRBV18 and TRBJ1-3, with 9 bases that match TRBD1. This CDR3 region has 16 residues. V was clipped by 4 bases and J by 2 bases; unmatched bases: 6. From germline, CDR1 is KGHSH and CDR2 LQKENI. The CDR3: CASSHRQGVTGNTIYF. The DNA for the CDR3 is TGTGCCAGCTCACACCGACAGGGGGTCACTGGAAACACCATATATTTT. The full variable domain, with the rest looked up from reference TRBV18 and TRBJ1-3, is NAGVMQNPRHLVRRRGQEARLRCSPMKGHSHVYWYRQLPEEGLKFMVYLQKENIIDESGMPKERFSAEFPKEGPSILRIQQVVRGDSAAYFCASSHRQGVTGNTIYFGEGSWLTVV.

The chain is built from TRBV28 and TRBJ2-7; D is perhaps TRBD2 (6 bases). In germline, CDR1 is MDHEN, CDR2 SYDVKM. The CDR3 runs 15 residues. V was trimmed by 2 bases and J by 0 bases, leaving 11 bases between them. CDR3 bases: TGTGCCAGCAGTTTAGGGGGGAGTCTCTCCTACGAGCAGTACTTC. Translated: CASSLGGSLSYEQYF.

The CDR3 DNA is TGTGCCAGCAGTTACCAGGACAGCTCTTACGGCTACACCTTC. It specifies CASSYQDSSYGYTF. The chain is built from TRBV6-5 and TRBJ1-2, with D tentatively TRBD1 (6 bases). V was trimmed by 2 bases and J by 8 bases, leaving 15 bases between them. CDR3 size: 14 residues. CDR1 is MNHEY, CDR2 SVGAGI, per germline.

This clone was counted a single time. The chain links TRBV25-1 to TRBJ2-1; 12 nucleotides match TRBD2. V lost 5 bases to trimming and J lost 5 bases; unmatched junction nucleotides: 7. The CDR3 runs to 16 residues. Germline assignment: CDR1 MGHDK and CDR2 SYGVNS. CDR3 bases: TGTGCCAGCAGTTACCGGACTAGCGGGGCGAACAATGAGCAGTTCTTC. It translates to CASSYRTSGANNEQFF.

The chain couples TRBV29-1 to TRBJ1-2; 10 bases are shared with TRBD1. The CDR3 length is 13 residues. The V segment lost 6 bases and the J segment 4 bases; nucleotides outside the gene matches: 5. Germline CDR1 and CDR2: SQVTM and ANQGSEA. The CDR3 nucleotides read TGCAGCGTGGGACAGGGGTTAGGCTATGGCTACACCTTC. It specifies CSVGQGLGYGYTF.

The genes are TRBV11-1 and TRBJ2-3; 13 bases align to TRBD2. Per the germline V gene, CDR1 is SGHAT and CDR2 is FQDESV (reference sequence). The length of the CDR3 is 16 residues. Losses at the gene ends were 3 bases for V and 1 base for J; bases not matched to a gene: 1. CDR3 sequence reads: CASSFGLAGGTDTQYF. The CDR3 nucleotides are TGTGCCAGCAGCTTCGGACTAGCGGGGGGCACAGATACGCAGTATTTT.

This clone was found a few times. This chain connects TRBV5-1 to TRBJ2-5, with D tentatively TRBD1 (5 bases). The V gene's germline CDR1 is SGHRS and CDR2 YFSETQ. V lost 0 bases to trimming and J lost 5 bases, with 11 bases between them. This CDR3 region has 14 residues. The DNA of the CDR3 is TGCGCCAGCAGCTTGGTGGCAGGGTACGAGACCCAGTACTTC. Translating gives CASSLVAGYETQYF.

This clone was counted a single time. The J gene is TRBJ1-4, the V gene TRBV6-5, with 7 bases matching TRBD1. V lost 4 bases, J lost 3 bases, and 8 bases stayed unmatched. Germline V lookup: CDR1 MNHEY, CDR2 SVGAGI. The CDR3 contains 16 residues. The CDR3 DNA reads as TGTGCCAGCAGTTCCATAGGGACAGCGTCTAATGAAAAACTGTTTTTT. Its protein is CASSSIGTASNEKLFF.

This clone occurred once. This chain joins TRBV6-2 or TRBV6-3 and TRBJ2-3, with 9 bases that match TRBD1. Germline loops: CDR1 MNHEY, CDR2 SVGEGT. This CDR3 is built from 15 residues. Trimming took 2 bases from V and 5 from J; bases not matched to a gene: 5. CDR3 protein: CASSYGTGLGDTQYF. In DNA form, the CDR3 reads TGTGCCAGCAGTTACGGGACAGGGTTGGGAGATACGCAGTATTTT.